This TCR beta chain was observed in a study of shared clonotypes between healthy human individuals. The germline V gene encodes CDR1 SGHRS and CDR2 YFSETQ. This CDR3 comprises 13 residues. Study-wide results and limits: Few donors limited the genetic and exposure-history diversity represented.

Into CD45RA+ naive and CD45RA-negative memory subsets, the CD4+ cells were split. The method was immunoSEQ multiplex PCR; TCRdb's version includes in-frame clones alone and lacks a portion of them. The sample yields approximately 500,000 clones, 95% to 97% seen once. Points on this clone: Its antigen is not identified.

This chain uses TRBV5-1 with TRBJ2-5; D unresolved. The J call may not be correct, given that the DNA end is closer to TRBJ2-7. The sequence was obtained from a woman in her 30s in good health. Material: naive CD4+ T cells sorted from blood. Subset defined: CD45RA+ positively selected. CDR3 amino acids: CASSLDSLDEQYF. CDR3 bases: TGCGCCAGCAGCTTGGACAGCCTGGACGAGCAGTACTTC.